This passage covers 6 T cell receptor beta chains from one sample sequenced in a study of regulatory T cells in long-lasting Graves disease. Time point meaning: newly diagnosed GD, antithyroid drugs for less than 3 months. The authors made the TCR library using RNA they extracted from PBMCs. Library construction for TCR beta used iRepertoire HTBI primers and Arm-PCR of CDR3 regions. TCRdb reanalysed the multiplex PCR reads using MiXCR and keeps one entry per CDR3 protein. The sample holds 400,000 to 450,000 distinct CDR3 sequences, roughly 15% seen once. The same sample was also used in a study of T cells in Graves' hyperthyroidism and ophthalmopathy.

The sample here was peripheral blood mononuclear cells (PBMCs), taken at new diagnosis, from a patient treated with antithyroid drugs. The receptors originated from a woman aged 25 to 45 with Graves disease.

This clonotype was seen only a few times. The genes are TRBV4-3 and TRBJ2-2; D ambiguous. Germline lookup yields CDR1 LGHNA and CDR2 YSLEER. The CDR3 runs 15 residues. V shed 0 bases and J shed 6 bases, with 11 bases lying between them. CDR3 region: CASSQEEGIAGELFF. For the CDR3, the DNA is TGCGCCAGCAGCCAAGAGGAAGGGATAGCCGGGGAGCTGTTTTTT.

The table lists this clonotype with a few counts. The chain couples TRBV18 to TRBJ2-1, with D unclear. The ends were cut back, 0 bases at V and 4 bases at J, with 10 bases in the middle. This CDR3 is built from 15 residues. Looked up from germline, CDR1 is KGHSH and CDR2 is LQKENI. CDR3 in DNA: TGTGCCAGCTCACCACCGGGTCCCCATTACAATGAGCAGTTCTTC. Amino acid sequence: CASSPPGPHYNEQFF. Based on the CDR3 plus reference TRBV18 and TRBJ2-1, the full variable domain is NAGVMQNPRHLVRRRGQEARLRCSPMKGHSHVYWYRQLPEEGLKFMVYLQKENIIDESGMPKERFSAEFPKEGPSILRIQQVVRGDSAAYFCASSPPGPHYNEQFFGPGTRLTVL.

V gene TRBV24-1 combines with J gene TRBJ2-5; D may be TRBD2 (6 bases). The CDR3 consists of 13 residues. Trimming pared 5 bases from V and 1 base from J, leaving 7 bases between. Germline values: CDR1 KGHDR, CDR2 SFDVKD. CDR3 in amino acids: CATSVGGQETQYF. CDR3 bases: TGTGCCACCAGTGTGGGGGGCCAAGAGACCCAGTACTTC.

V and J are TRBV12-5 and TRBJ2-7; 12 bases are a match to TRBD2. The CDR3 length is 18 residues. Germline assignment: CDR1 LGHNT and CDR2 FRNRAP. V shed 2 bases, J shed 4 bases, and the junction held 12 bases outside the gene matches. CDR3 protein: CASGLLKSGTSGWYEQYF. The DNA of the CDR3 is TGTGCTAGTGGTTTGTTAAAATCCGGGACTAGCGGGTGGTACGAGCAGTACTTC.

The sample holds many counts of this clonotype. The genes are TRBV18 and TRBJ2-1; 7 positions match TRBD2. Trimming removed 3 bases from V and 4 bases from J; junction bases left unmatched: 3. The CDR3 length is 14 residues. In germline, CDR1 is KGHSH, CDR2 LQKENI. The CDR3 nucleotides read TGTGCCAGCTCACCCCAGCGGGAATACAATGAGCAGTTCTTC. Residues: CASSPQREYNEQFF.

This clonotype was observed a handful of times. Possible read error: a much larger clone is one base away. The chain couples TRBV30 to TRBJ2-2, with D uncertain. V was trimmed by 4 bases and J by 6 bases, leaving 6 bases between them. Germline V gene data show CDR1 as GTSNPN and CDR2 as SVGIG (reference sequence). The CDR3 has 11 amino acids. The CDR3 DNA reads as TGTGCCTGGAAGGACGCCGGGGAGCTGTTTTTT. Translating gives CAWKDAGELFF. The variable domain in full, completed from reference TRBV30 and TRBJ2-2, reads SQTIHQWPATLVQPVGSPLSLECTVEGTSNPNLYWYRQAAGRGLQLLFYSVGIGQISSEVPQNLSASRPQDRQFILSSKKLLLSDSGFYLCAWKDAGELFFGEGSRLTVL.